These 6 T cell receptor beta chains came from one sample sequenced in a study of T cell clonotyping in hematopoietic cell transplantation. Some clones are missing from TCRdb's copy, which holds only in-frame ones; the method was immunoSEQ multiplex PCR. The repertoire holds about 36,000 clones, with over 85% as singletons. Time point given: recipient sample about 28 days before transplant, after cytoreduction. This material consisted of peripheral blood mononuclear cells, taken before stem cell transplant. Receptor source: a man aged 35-49 years with chronic myeloid leukemia. Some clones in this sample may be carry-over from other donors' samples.

The rearrangement links TRBV30 to TRBJ2-2; D is tentatively TRBD1 or TRBD2 (5 bases each). The CDR3 loop spans 16 amino acids. Trimming left V 1 base short and J 6 bases short, with 18 bases between. CDR1 is GTSNPN, CDR2 SVGIG, per germline (reference sequence). CDR3 sequence: CAWSDPGPSSPGELFF. CDR3 nucleotide sequence: TGTGCCTGGAGTGATCCGGGACCGAGTTCCCCCGGGGAGCTGTTTTTT.

The J gene is TRBJ2-3, the V gene TRBV7-9; the D is unclear. Deletions cut 0 bases from V and 5 bases from J, with 0 bases between. The V gene's germline CDR1 is SEHNR and CDR2 FQNEAQ (reference sequence). The CDR3 totals 11 residues. The CDR3 loop is CASSLADTQYF. CDR3 nucleotides: TGTGCCAGCAGCTTAGCAGATACGCAGTATTTT.

This sequence joins TRBV4-1 and TRBJ1-1; perhaps TRBD1 as D (5 bases). CDR3 length: 15 residues. In germline, CDR1 is MGHRA, CDR2 YSYEKL. V dropped 1 base and J dropped 8 bases, with 17 bases sitting between them. CDR3 DNA: TGCGCCAGCAGCCAAGGGAGACCGATGCGGGGGGAAGCTTTCTTT. Protein product: CASSQGRPMRGEAFF.

The chain is built from TRBV9 and TRBJ1-1; TRBD1 might be the D (5 bases). Germline CDR1 and CDR2: SGDLS and YYNGEE. V was cut by 4 bases and J by 4 bases, with 14 bases left in between. The CDR3 runs to 14 residues. CDR3 sequence: CASSPRVTGTEAFF. In DNA form, the CDR3 reads TGTGCCAGCAGCCCCAGGGTAACTGGCACTGAAGCTTTCTTT. The full variable domain, rest sourced from reference TRBV9 and TRBJ1-1, is DSGVTQTPKHLITATGQRVTLRCSPRSGDLSVYWYQQSLDQGLQFLIQYYNGEERAKGNILERFSAQQFPDLHSELNLSSLELGDSALYFCASSPRVTGTEAFFGQGTRLTVV.

V usage is TRBV4-1 and J usage is TRBJ2-7, with D unresolved. There are 16 residues in the CDR3. V lost 3 bases, J lost 0 bases, and 15 bases lay in between. In germline, CDR1 is MGHRA, CDR2 YSYEKL. The CDR3 here is CASSQSGDVSSYEQYF. CDR3 nucleotides: TGCGCCAGCAGCCAGAGTGGAGACGTGAGCTCCTACGAGCAGTACTTC.

V gene TRBV7-6 combines with J gene TRBJ2-7, with 10 bases that match TRBD2. In germline, CDR1 is SGHVS, CDR2 FNYEAQ. The CDR3 is made up of 15 amino acids. Germline trimming cut 1 base from V and 5 bases from J; bases unmatched to any gene: 5. The CDR3 loop reads CASSLGGGLANEQYF. In DNA, the CDR3 is TGTGCCAGCAGCTTAGGAGGGGGACTAGCGAACGAGCAGTACTTC.